This T cell receptor (beta chain) was found in a study of Ad26.COV2.S vaccination and SARS-CoV-2 variants. Study in general: Donor was in the COV1001 Ad26.COV2.S trial arm. Intramuscular Ad26.COV2.S at 5x10^10 or 1x10^11 viral particles.

Treatment of the sample: 15 to 20 received Ad26.COV2.S at low or high dose, single or two shots; about five received placebo; per-sample allocation not given. Specimens were obtained on day 63 following the first vaccine or placebo injection. Germline values: CDR1 MNHNY, CDR2 SVGAGI (reference sequence). This CDR3 has 14 amino acids. Trimming took 2 bases from V and 0 from J, leaving 7 bases between them. The protocol was immunoSEQ multiplex PCR, while the TCRdb copy is restricted to in-frame clones and leaves out a portion. The sample has fewer than 600,000 clones, roughly 87% seen once; the top ten hold 1.5% to 2%.

This TCR derives from a person between 18 and 65 years old who received the Ad26.COV2.S COVID-19 vaccine or a placebo. The source material was peripheral blood, sampled in a trial of Ad26.COV2.S vaccine versus placebo. The J gene is TRBJ1-1, the V gene TRBV6-6; D may be TRBD1 (6 bases). In DNA form, the CDR3 reads TGTGCCAGCAGTTACGGGGGCGTGAACACTGAAGCTTTCTTT. This codes for CASSYGGVNTEAFF.